Below, 26 T cell receptor beta chains from the same sample are listed, as sequenced in a study of shared clonotypes between healthy human individuals. Assay used: immunoSEQ multiplex PCR; TCRdb lists only in-frame clones, some missing. The sample shows around 320,000 clones, roughly 91% of them seen only once. What was sequenced was memory CD8+ T cells sorted from blood. Specified subset: CD45RO+ cells pooled with CCR7-negative TemRA cells. Receptors were obtained from a man between 18 and 29 years old in good health.

V is TRBV4-1 and J is TRBJ1-6; a possible D gene is TRBD1 (6 bases). The germline V gene has CDR1 MGHRA and CDR2 YSYEKL. V gave up 2 bases and J gave up 10 bases, with 15 bases separating them. The CDR3 is 15 residues long. The CDR3 DNA follows: TGCGCCAGCAGCCAATCGGGAGGGGGGGGCTCACCCCTCCACTTT. As protein: CASSQSGGGGSPLHF.

The chain's CDR3 is CASSEASGLAGTNTGELFF. For the CDR3, the DNA is TGTGCCAGCAGTGAAGCCTCGGGACTAGCGGGGACGAACACCGGGGAGCTGTTTTTT. The chain couples TRBV2 to TRBJ2-2; 13 bases line up with TRBD2. Germline V CDR1 and CDR2: SNHLY, FYNNEI. V lost 0 bases and J lost 0; bases outside the gene matches: 4. This CDR3 comprises 19 residues.

This clone has only a few counts. The V gene is TRBV11-3, the J gene TRBJ1-1; no clear D. This CDR3 region has 13 residues. Germline loops: CDR1 SGHNT, CDR2 YENEEA. The V gene lost 1 base and the J gene lost 1 base, with 4 bases spanning the gap. CDR3 residues: CASSLVGNTEAFF. The CDR3 DNA follows: TGTGCCAGCAGCTTAGTAGGGAACACTGAAGCTTTCTTT. Variable domain in full (rest from reference TRBV11-3 and TRBJ1-1): EAGVVQSPRYKIIEKKQPVAFWCNPISGHNTLYWYLQNLGQGPELLIRYENEEAVDDSQLPKDRFSAERLKGVDSTLKIQPAELGDSAVYLCASSLVGNTEAFFGQGTRLTVV.

The V gene is TRBV27, the J gene TRBJ2-7, with D tentatively TRBD2 (5 bases). This CDR3 is 13 amino acids long. Trimming left V 6 bases short and J 3 bases short, with 12 bases between. Germline V gives CDR1 MNHEY, CDR2 SMNVEV (reference sequence). The CDR3 region has the DNA TGTGCCAGCAGCGAGGGCACTCACTACGAGCAGTACTTC. Its translation: CASSEGTHYEQYF.

The V and J genes are TRBV27 and TRBJ2-1; D unclear. V was shortened by 7 bases and J by 2 bases, with 12 bases between the two germline ends. CDR1 is MNHEY, CDR2 SMNVEV, per germline (reference sequence). The CDR3 runs 14 residues. The CDR3 DNA follows: TGTGCCAGCAATCGGATGGGTACCTACAATGAGCAGTTCTTC. It codes for CASNRMGTYNEQFF.

This sequence joins TRBV15 and TRBJ2-7, with 7 bases identical to TRBD2. The CDR3 is made up of 14 amino acids. The ends lost 1 base at V and 4 bases at J; junction bases unmatched: 4. Germline values: CDR1 LNHNV, CDR2 YYDKDF (reference sequence). CDR3: CATSRVASGYEQYF. The CDR3 bases are TGTGCCACCAGCAGAGTGGCTAGCGGTTACGAGCAGTACTTC. Complete variable domain (other parts from reference TRBV15 and TRBJ2-7): DAMVIQNPRYQVTQFGKPVTLSCSQTLNHNVMYWYQQKSSQAPKLLFHYYDKDFNNEADTPDNFQSRRPNTSFCFLDIRSPGLGDTAMYLCATSRVASGYEQYFGPGTRLTVT.

This sequence joins TRBV4-3 and TRBJ1-1; D is possibly TRBD1 (5 bases). The CDR3 spans 15 residues. Trimming left V 0 bases short and J 4 bases short, with 12 bases between. The germline CDR1 and CDR2 sequences are LGHNA and YSLEER. This chain's CDR3 is CASSQDRGLGTEAFF. In DNA, the CDR3 is TGCGCCAGCAGCCAAGATCGGGGGTTGGGCACTGAAGCTTTCTTT.

The CDR3 region is CASSSASSDTQYF. In DNA form, the CDR3 reads TGCGCCAGCAGCTCGGCCTCCTCAGATACGCAGTATTTT. The chain uses TRBV5-1 and TRBJ2-3; D uncertain. Germline CDR1 and CDR2: SGHRS and YFSETQ. The CDR3 length is 13 residues. V lost 3 bases, J lost 4 bases, and 9 bases lay in between.

The genes are TRBV4-3 and TRBJ1-6; perhaps TRBD1 as D (6 bases). The germline CDR1 and CDR2 sequences are LGHNA and YSLEER. The CDR3 spans 17 residues. Trimming removed 6 bases at V and 7 bases at J, with 22 bases between. The CDR3 DNA reads TGCGCCAGCAGTCACAAGATCGGTGGGGGCCTGAATTCACCCCTCCACTTT. Amino acids: CASSHKIGGGLNSPLHF.

CDR3 amino acids: CASSLLAGRGDTQYF. CDR3 DNA sequence: TGTGCCAGCAGTTTACTAGCGGGGCGGGGAGATACGCAGTATTTT. The chain recombines TRBV28 with TRBJ2-3, with TRBD2 matching over 9 bases. The CDR3 spans 15 residues. V lost 2 bases and J lost 5; bases outside the gene matches: 5. Germline CDR1 and CDR2: MDHEN and SYDVKM.

V and J are TRBV2 and TRBJ2-1; 9 positions agree with TRBD2. V gave up 0 bases and J gave up 9 bases; unmatched junction bases: 6. Germline values: CDR1 SNHLY, CDR2 FYNNEI. The CDR3 is 15 residues long. The CDR3 is CASSEARAGGFEQFF. The CDR3 nucleotides are TGTGCCAGCAGTGAAGCTCGAGCGGGAGGTTTTGAGCAGTTCTTC.

In its sample, this clone was seen once. V usage is TRBV7-9 and J usage is TRBJ1-1; D remains unclear. The germline V and J ends were trimmed by 6 bases and 11 bases, with 13 bases remaining between them. In germline, CDR1 is SEHNR, CDR2 FQNEAQ (reference sequence). This CDR3 contains 11 residues. CDR3 sequence: CASRPRVEAFF. CDR3 DNA: TGTGCCAGCAGGCCACGGGTTGAGGCTTTCTTT.

CDR3 loop: CASSWGQGDYGYTF. CDR3 in DNA: TGTGCCAGCAGTTGGGGACAGGGGGACTATGGCTACACCTTC. This chain links TRBV27 with TRBJ1-2; TRBD1 matches at 11 bases. The V gene end was trimmed by 4 bases and the J gene end by 3 bases; junction bases not matched to a gene: 1. CDR1 and CDR2 (germline): MNHEY, SMNVEV (reference sequence). CDR3 size: 14 residues.

Concerning this clone itself: The sample has other DNA sequences that encode this CDR3 too. CDR3: CASSLSRGYEQYF. CDR3 in DNA: TGTGCCAGCAGTTTATCGAGGGGCTACGAGCAGTACTTC. This chain connects TRBV27 to TRBJ2-7; either TRBD1 or TRBD2 may fit D (5 bases each). The CDR3 covers 13 residues. The V end was cut by 0 bases, the J end by 3 bases, with 6 bases between. The V gene's germline CDR1 is MNHEY and CDR2 SMNVEV (reference sequence).

V gene TRBV7-9 combines with J gene TRBJ2-6; a possible D gene is TRBD2 (5 bases). This CDR3 spans 16 amino acids. The germline V gene has CDR1 SEHNR and CDR2 FQNEAQ (reference sequence). V shed 5 bases and J shed 2 bases, with 13 bases lying between them. CDR3 nucleotide sequence: TGTGCCAGCAGCCGCCCTGAGGGCGCTGGGGCCAACGTCCTGACTTTC. Encoded protein: CASSRPEGAGANVLTF.

The J gene is TRBJ2-1, the V gene TRBV18; no clear D. V was shortened by 1 base and J by 8 bases, with 12 bases between the two germline ends. Germline V gives CDR1 KGHSH, CDR2 LQKENI. The CDR3 is made up of 14 amino acids. The DNA of the CDR3 is TGTGCCAGCTCACCACTAGGACCACCTCATGAGCAGTTCTTC. It codes for CASSPLGPPHEQFF.

The rearrangement joins TRBV5-1 to TRBJ1-3, with a weak D call TRBD1 (5 bases). The CDR3 totals 16 residues. Between the trimmed V and J ends, which lost 0 bases and 3 bases, there was a span of 13 bases. Germline V CDR1 and CDR2: SGHRS, YFSETQ. CDR3 sequence: CASSLEGRGLGNTIYF. Written as DNA, the CDR3 is TGCGCCAGCAGCTTGGAGGGTAGGGGACTTGGAAACACCATATATTTT.

The chain uses TRBV28 and TRBJ2-4, with D perhaps matching TRBD1 (7 bases). The germline V gene has CDR1 MDHEN and CDR2 SYDVKM. The CDR3 spans 18 residues. The CDR3 nucleotides read TGTGCGAGTTCGGAGGGGGCTGGGCTACTGGTAGCCAAAAACATTCAGTACTTC. Protein: CASSEGAGLLVAKNIQYF.

The genes are TRBV4-1 and TRBJ2-7; possible D gene TRBD1, 6 bases. Looked up from germline, CDR1 is MGHRA and CDR2 is YSYEKL. CDR3 length: 15 amino acids. V was clipped by 6 bases and J by 3 bases, with 18 bases between them. For the CDR3, the DNA is TGCGCCAGCAGACTCACCCTACAGGGAAGCTACGAGCAGTACTTC. Encoded protein: CASRLTLQGSYEQYF.

This clone was found once. J is TRBJ2-7 and V is TRBV27; 10 positions match TRBD2. V was pared by 5 bases and J by 5 bases, with 6 bases of the junction left unmatched. The CDR3 has 14 residues. Germline assignment: CDR1 MNHEY and CDR2 SMNVEV (reference sequence). Written as DNA, the CDR3 is TGTGCCAGCAGTACTAGCGGGACCATACACGAGCAGTACTTC. Translated: CASSTSGTIHEQYF.

The rearrangement links TRBV10-3 to TRBJ2-1, with 7 bases that match TRBD1. Trimming cost V 8 bases and J 4 bases; bases outside gene matches: 11. The length of the CDR3 is 15 residues. The germline V gene encodes CDR1 ENHRY and CDR2 SYGVKD. The chain's CDR3 is CAISPGQLPYNEQFF. For the CDR3, the DNA is TGTGCCATCTCCCCGGGACAGTTACCTTACAATGAGCAGTTCTTC.

The chain is built from TRBV2 and TRBJ2-7; D gene uncertain. CDR1 is SNHLY, CDR2 FYNNEI, per germline. Trimming removed 2 bases from V and 2 bases from J, with 13 bases in between. There are 15 residues in the CDR3. CDR3 sequence reads: CASSESVSLAYEQYF. In DNA form, the CDR3 reads TGTGCCAGCAGTGAAAGTGTCAGTTTAGCCTACGAGCAGTACTTC.

The chain joins TRBV7-9 to TRBJ2-7; 8 bases match TRBD2. The V gene end was trimmed by 6 bases and the J gene end by 5 bases; junction bases not matched to a gene: 12. CDR1 SEHNR and CDR2 FQNEAQ come from the germline V gene (reference sequence). The CDR3 totals 15 residues. The CDR3 protein is CASRSTSGSTDEQYF. DNA of the CDR3: TGTGCCAGCAGATCAACTAGCGGTTCGACGGACGAGCAGTACTTC.

This clone was picked up a small number of times. Other DNA variants within this sample encode the same CDR3. The chain has TRBV4-1 and TRBJ2-7; D perhaps matches TRBD2 (5 bases). V shed 0 bases and J shed 5 bases, with 8 bases lying between them. The CDR3 extends over 13 amino acids. Germline-derived CDR1 and CDR2 are MGHRA and YSYEKL. The CDR3 protein is CASSQDRGDEQYF. CDR3 DNA: TGCGCCAGCAGCCAAGATCGGGGAGACGAGCAGTACTTC.

The chain recombines TRBV5-1 with TRBJ1-1, with 8 bases identical to TRBD1. In germline, CDR1 is SGHRS, CDR2 YFSETQ. This CDR3 has 15 amino acids. Losses at the gene ends were 4 bases for V and 4 bases for J; bases not matched to a gene: 9. Here the CDR3 reads CASSTDRGRRTEAFF. DNA of the CDR3: TGCGCCAGCAGCACAGACAGGGGTAGGCGCACTGAAGCTTTCTTT. The variable domain in full, with the rest retrieved from reference TRBV5-1 and TRBJ1-1, is KAGVTQTPRYLIKTRGQQVTLSCSPISGHRSVSWYQQTPGQGLQFLFEYFSETQRNKGNFPGRFSGRQFSNSRSEMNVSTLELGDSALYLCASSTDRGRRTEAFFGQGTRLTVV.

The rearrangement joins TRBV27 to TRBJ1-5; a possible D gene is TRBD1 (6 bases). Per germline, CDR1 MNHEY and CDR2 SMNVEV (reference sequence). Trimming stripped 4 bases from V and 6 bases from J, with 13 bases between. The CDR3 length is 14 residues. CDR3 amino acids: CASSYGGAGQPQHF. CDR3 in DNA: TGTGCCAGCAGTTATGGGGGGGCCGGTCAGCCCCAGCATTTT.